The TCR beta chain described here comes from a study of CD8 T cells in ankylosing spondylitis. Via MiXCR, TCRdb re-called the 5' RACE reads, giving one row per CDR3 protein. The sample has 200,000 to 300,000 distinct CDR3 sequences, over 7% seen once. The germline gives CDR1 MNHNY, CDR2 SVGAGI (reference sequence). CDR3 length: 12 amino acids. Unmatched junction bases numbered 3, after V lost 4 bases and J lost 11 bases. This clonotype was picked up many times. Its antigen is unidentified. Whole-study findings and limits: There was reportedly significant enrichment of clones that were disease-linked in matched ankylosing spondylitis synovial fluid. CD8+ by phenotype, disease-linked clones were relatively rare in peripheral blood.

J is TRBJ1-4 and V is TRBV6-6; 8 bases line up with TRBD1. Source material: blood, either unsorted or a sorted T cell fraction (not recorded which). The sequence was obtained from a female donor with ankylosing spondylitis or in good health (not recorded which). CDR3 sequence: CASSSDREKLFF. The CDR3 bases are TGTGCCAGCAGTTCGGACAGGGAGAAACTGTTTTTT.